Listed here are 15 T cell receptor beta chains from one sample, sequenced in a study of cytomegalovirus exposure and HLA in healthy donors. Primers: 60 Vbeta forward and 13 Jbeta reverse. Profiled with immunoSEQ multiplex PCR; TCRdb holds only in-frame clones, not every one. The sample lists roughly 120,000 clones; 77% were seen once. The sequencing sample was made of PBMCs. The receptors originated from a woman in her thirties or forties in good health and CMV-seropositive.

The rearrangement links TRBV10-1 to TRBJ2-2, with 13 bases lining up with TRBD2. Looked up from germline, CDR1 is WNHNN and CDR2 is SYGVQD (reference sequence). Trimming removed 9 bases from V and 6 bases from J; junction bases left unmatched: 10. This CDR3 has 16 amino acids. The CDR3 reads CASSRTSGSSAGELFF. Written as DNA, the CDR3 is TGCGCCAGTTCACGGACTAGCGGGAGTTCAGCCGGGGAGCTGTTTTTT.

This clone turned up a few times. Other DNA variants within this sample encode the same CDR3. V and J are TRBV6-1 and TRBJ2-7, with TRBD1 matching over 7 bases. In germline, CDR1 is MNHNS, CDR2 SASEGT. The CDR3 is made up of 16 amino acids. Trimming at V came to 0 bases and at J to 0 bases, leaving 5 bases not matched to a gene. The CDR3 DNA reads as TGTGCCAGCAGTGAAGCGAGTTGGGACAGCTCCTACGAGCAGTACTTC. This codes for CASSEASWDSSYEQYF.

The chain recombines TRBV5-1 with TRBJ2-7; weak D call: TRBD2 (5 bases). Germline lookup yields CDR1 SGHRS and CDR2 YFSETQ. V shed 4 bases and J shed 3 bases, with 14 bases lying between them. This CDR3 has 14 residues. The CDR3: CASSLATGDYEQYF. CDR3 bases: TGCGCCAGCAGCCTAGCAACCGGGGACTACGAGCAGTACTTC.

This chain connects TRBV19 to TRBJ1-4, with 7 bases fitting TRBD1. This CDR3 has 15 residues. After removal of 4 bases from V and 0 bases from J, the junction contained 2 bases not matched to a gene. Germline-derived CDR1 and CDR2 are LNHDA and SQIVND (reference sequence). CDR3 sequence: CASSKGAATNEKLFF. The CDR3 nucleotides read TGTGCCAGTAGTAAGGGGGCTGCAACTAATGAAAAACTGTTTTTT. The full variable domain, rest sourced from reference TRBV19 and TRBJ1-4, is DGGITQSPKYLFRKEGQNVTLSCEQNLNHDAMYWYRQDPGQGLRLIYYSQIVNDFQKGDIAEGYSVSREKKESFPLTVTSAQKNPTAFYLCASSKGAATNEKLFFGSGTQLSVL.

The chain joins TRBV6-5 to TRBJ1-3; D is unresolved. V dropped 0 bases and J dropped 9 bases, with 9 bases sitting between them. Germline-derived CDR1 and CDR2 are MNHEY and SVGAGI. The CDR3 has 13 residues. CDR3 sequence: CASSYSIGGTIYF. Written as DNA, the CDR3 is TGTGCCAGCAGTTACTCGATAGGCGGCACCATATATTTT.

CDR3: CASRAQGQTNTEAFF. The CDR3 coding sequence is TGTGCCAGCAGAGCCCAAGGACAGACGAACACTGAAGCTTTCTTT. This sequence joins TRBV6-4 and TRBJ1-1; possibly TRBD1 for D (6 bases). Deletions cut 6 bases from V and 1 base from J, with 15 bases between. CDR1 MRHNA and CDR2 SNTAGT come from the germline V gene. The CDR3 totals 15 residues.

A note on this clone: Relative to the germline gene, one junction end is altered; a read error may explain this. The V gene is TRBV6-6, the J gene TRBJ2-7, with TRBD2 matching 14 bases. This CDR3 is 14 amino acids long. Germline CDR1 is MNHNY and CDR2 is SVGAGI (reference sequence). CDR3 nucleotide sequence: TGTGCCAGCAGTGCTTCGACTAGCGGGAGGGGCTCGGACTTC. This encodes CASSASTSGRGSDF.

This chain connects TRBV7-2 to TRBJ2-5; 8 positions agree with TRBD2. This CDR3 has 15 residues. The ends lost 1 base at V and 5 bases at J; junction bases unmatched: 6. The germline CDR1 and CDR2 sequences are SGHTA and FQGNSA. The CDR3 DNA sequence: TGTGCCAGCAGCTTAGATGGCGGGAGGCGCGAGACCCAGTACTTC. It is translated as CASSLDGGRRETQYF.

The V call is TRBV5-6, the J call TRBJ1-2, with TRBD1 matching over 9 bases. Per the germline V gene, CDR1 is SGHDT and CDR2 is YYEEEE. V shed 3 bases, J shed 1 base, and the junction held 4 bases outside the gene matches. The CDR3 sequence is 15 residues long. This CDR3 reads CASSSGTGFNYGYTF. DNA for the CDR3: TGTGCCAGCAGCTCCGGGACAGGGTTTAACTATGGCTACACCTTC.

The rearrangement joins TRBV5-1 to TRBJ1-1, with 7 bases identical to TRBD1. After removal of 4 bases from V and 0 bases from J, the junction contained 9 bases not matched to a gene. This CDR3 is 16 amino acids long. Germline lookup yields CDR1 SGHRS and CDR2 YFSETQ. CDR3 sequence reads: CASSGPPQGMNTEAFF. The CDR3 nucleotides read TGCGCCAGCAGCGGCCCCCCACAGGGGATGAACACTGAAGCTTTCTTT.

This chain joins TRBV6-5 and TRBJ2-3; D is uncertain. The CDR3 sequence is 14 residues long. Germline V gene lookup returns CDR1 MNHEY and CDR2 SVGAGI. The ends were cut back, 2 bases at V and 1 base at J, with 7 bases in the middle. The CDR3: CASSYRLGTDTQYF. CDR3 DNA: TGTGCCAGCAGTTACCGACTGGGCACAGATACGCAGTATTTT.

This chain connects TRBV9 to TRBJ2-1, with 7 bases matching TRBD2. This CDR3 comprises 15 residues. CDR1 and CDR2 (germline): SGDLS, YYNGEE. V was pared by 2 bases and J by 0 bases, with 2 bases of the junction left unmatched. This chain's CDR3 is CASSVTSSSYNEQFF. The CDR3 region has the DNA TGTGCCAGCAGCGTGACTAGCAGCTCCTACAATGAGCAGTTCTTC.

The rearrangement uses TRBV19 and TRBJ2-6; D is uncertain. There are 14 residues in the CDR3. V lost 7 bases and J 4 bases, leaving 11 bases between the germline ends. Germline CDR1 reads LNHDA; CDR2 reads SQIVND (reference sequence). CDR3 sequence: CASNDTPGANVLTF. The CDR3 nucleotides are TGTGCCAGTAATGACACCCCCGGGGCCAACGTCCTGACTTTC. The full variable domain, with the rest looked up from reference TRBV19 and TRBJ2-6, is DGGITQSPKYLFRKEGQNVTLSCEQNLNHDAMYWYRQDPGQGLRLIYYSQIVNDFQKGDIAEGYSVSREKKESFPLTVTSAQKNPTAFYLCASNDTPGANVLTFGAGSRLTVL.

The count of this clone is one. The chain uses TRBV19 and TRBJ2-5, with 8 bases lining up with TRBD2. Unmatched junction bases numbered 13, after V lost 5 bases and J lost 8 bases. The CDR3 loop spans 15 amino acids. Per germline, CDR1 LNHDA and CDR2 SQIVND (reference sequence). The CDR3 spells CASSPPGGPFLTQYF. The CDR3 DNA reads TGTGCCAGTAGTCCCCCGGGAGGGCCCTTCCTTACCCAGTACTTC.

Remarks on this clone: This same CDR3 is encoded by further DNA sequences in the sample. The V call is TRBV6-1, the J call TRBJ2-7; D remains unclear. The ends were cut back, 3 bases at V and 0 bases at J, with 9 bases in the middle. CDR1 MNHNS and CDR2 SASEGT come from the germline V gene. This CDR3 is 14 amino acids long. As DNA, the CDR3 is TGTGCCAGCAGTGATCCGACACTCTCCTACGAGCAGTACTTC. It codes for CASSDPTLSYEQYF.